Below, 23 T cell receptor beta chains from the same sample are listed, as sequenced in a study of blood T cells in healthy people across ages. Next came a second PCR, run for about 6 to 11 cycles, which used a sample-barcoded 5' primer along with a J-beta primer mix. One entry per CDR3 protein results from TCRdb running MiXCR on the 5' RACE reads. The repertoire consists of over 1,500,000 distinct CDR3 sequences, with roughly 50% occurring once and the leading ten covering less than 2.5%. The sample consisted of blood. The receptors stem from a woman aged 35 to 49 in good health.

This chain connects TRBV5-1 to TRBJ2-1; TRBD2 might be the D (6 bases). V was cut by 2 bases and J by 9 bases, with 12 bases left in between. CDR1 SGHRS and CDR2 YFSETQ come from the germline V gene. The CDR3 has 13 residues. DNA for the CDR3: TGCGCCAGCAGCTTATCAGGCGGGATTGAGCAGTTCTTC. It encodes CASSLSGGIEQFF.

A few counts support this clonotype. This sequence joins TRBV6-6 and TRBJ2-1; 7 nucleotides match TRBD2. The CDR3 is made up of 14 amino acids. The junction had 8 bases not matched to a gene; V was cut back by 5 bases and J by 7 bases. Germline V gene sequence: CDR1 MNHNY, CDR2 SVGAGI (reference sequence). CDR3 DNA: TGTGCCAGCAGTAGGGCGGGGGTTTATAATGAGCAGTTCTTC. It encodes CASSRAGVYNEQFF.

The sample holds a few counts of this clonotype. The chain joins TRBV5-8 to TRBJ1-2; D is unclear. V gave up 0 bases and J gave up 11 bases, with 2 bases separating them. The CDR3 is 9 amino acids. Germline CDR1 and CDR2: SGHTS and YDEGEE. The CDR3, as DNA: TGTGCCAGCAGCTTGGTGTACACCTTC. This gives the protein CASSLVYTF. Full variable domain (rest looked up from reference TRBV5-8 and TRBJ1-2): EAGVTQSPTHLIKTRGQQATLRCSPISGHTSVYWYQQALGLGLQFLLWYDEGEERNRGNFPPRFSGRQFPNYSSELNVNALELEDSALYLCASSLVYTFGSGTRLTVV.

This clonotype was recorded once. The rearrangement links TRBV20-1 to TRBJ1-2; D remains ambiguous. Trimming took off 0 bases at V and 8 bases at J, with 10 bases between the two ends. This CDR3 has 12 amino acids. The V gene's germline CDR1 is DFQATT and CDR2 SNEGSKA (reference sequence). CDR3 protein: CSARDQSVGYTF. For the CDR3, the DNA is TGCAGTGCTAGAGATCAAAGCGTCGGCTACACCTTC.

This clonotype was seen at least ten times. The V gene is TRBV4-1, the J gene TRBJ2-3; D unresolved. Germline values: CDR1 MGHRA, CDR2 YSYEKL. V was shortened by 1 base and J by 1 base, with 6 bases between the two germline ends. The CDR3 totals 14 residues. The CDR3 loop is CASSQAQGTDTQYF. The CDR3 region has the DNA TGCGCCAGCAGCCAAGCCCAGGGCACAGATACGCAGTATTTT.

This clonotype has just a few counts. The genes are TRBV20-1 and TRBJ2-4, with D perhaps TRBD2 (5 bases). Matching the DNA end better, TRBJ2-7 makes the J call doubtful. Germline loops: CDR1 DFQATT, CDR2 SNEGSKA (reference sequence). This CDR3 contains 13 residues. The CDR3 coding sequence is TGCAGTGCTTCCCGGGGAAAGATCGACGAGCAGTACTTC. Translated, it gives CSASRGKIDEQYF.

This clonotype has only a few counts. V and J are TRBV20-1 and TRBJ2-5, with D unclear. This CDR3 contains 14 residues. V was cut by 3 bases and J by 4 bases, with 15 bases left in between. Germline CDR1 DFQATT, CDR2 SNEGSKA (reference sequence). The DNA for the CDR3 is TGCAGTGCTAGTTTCGGAAAGGCAAGAGAGACCCAGTACTTC. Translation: CSASFGKARETQYF.

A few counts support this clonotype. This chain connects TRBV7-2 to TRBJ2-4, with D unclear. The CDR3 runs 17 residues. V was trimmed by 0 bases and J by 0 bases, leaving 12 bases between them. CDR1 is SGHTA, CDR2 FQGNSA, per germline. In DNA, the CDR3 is TGTGCCAGCAGCTTAGCCGTGGGGTACCTAGCCAAAAACATTCAGTACTTC. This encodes CASSLAVGYLAKNIQYF.

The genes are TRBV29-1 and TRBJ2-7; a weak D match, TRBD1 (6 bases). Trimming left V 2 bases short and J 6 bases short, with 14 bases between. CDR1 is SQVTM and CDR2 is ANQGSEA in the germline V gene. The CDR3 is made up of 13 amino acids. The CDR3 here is CSVERQGQGEQYF. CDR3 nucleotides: TGCAGCGTTGAAAGGCAGGGACAAGGCGAGCAGTACTTC.

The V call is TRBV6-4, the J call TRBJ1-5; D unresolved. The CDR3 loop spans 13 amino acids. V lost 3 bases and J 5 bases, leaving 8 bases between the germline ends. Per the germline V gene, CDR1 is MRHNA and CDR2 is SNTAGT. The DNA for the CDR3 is TGTGCCAGCAGTGAGGGTTTGGATCAGCCCCAGCATTTT. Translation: CASSEGLDQPQHF.

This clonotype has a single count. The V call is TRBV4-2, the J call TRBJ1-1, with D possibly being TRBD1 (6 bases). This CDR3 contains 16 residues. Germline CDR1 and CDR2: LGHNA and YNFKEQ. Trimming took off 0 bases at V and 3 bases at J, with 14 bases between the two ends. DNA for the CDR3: TGTGCCAGCAGCCAAGATTTCAGCTCAGGGGACACTGAAGCTTTCTTT. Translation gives CASSQDFSSGDTEAFF.

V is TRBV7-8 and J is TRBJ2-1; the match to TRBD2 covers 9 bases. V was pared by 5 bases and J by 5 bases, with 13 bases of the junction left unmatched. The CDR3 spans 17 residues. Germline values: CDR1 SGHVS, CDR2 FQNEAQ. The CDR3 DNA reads TGTGCCAGCAGCCTCCAACGGTTCAGCGGGGGGAACAATGAGCAGTTCTTC. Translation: CASSLQRFSGGNNEQFF.

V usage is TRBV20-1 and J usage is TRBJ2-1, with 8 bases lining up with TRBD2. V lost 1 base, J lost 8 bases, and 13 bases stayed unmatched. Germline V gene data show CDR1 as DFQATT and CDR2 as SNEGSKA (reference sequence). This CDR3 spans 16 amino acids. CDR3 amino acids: CSARALAGGPLDEQFF. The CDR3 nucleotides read TGCAGTGCTAGAGCACTTGCGGGGGGCCCCCTGGATGAGCAGTTCTTC.

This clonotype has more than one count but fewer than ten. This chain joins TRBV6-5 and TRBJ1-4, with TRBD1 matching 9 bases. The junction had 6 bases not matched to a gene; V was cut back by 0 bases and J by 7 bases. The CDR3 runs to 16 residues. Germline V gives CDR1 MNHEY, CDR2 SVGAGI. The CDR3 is CASSYSPGQGGEKLFF. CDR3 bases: TGTGCCAGCAGTTACTCTCCGGGACAGGGAGGTGAAAAACTGTTTTTT.

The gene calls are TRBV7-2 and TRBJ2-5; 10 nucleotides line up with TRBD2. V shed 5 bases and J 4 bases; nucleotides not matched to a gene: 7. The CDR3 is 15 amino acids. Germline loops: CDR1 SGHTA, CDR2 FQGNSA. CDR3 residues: CASSLTSGVGETQYF. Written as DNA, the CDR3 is TGTGCCAGCAGCCTCACTAGCGGGGTTGGAGAGACCCAGTACTTC. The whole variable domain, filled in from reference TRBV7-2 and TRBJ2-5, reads GAGVSQSPSNKVTEKGKDVELRCDPISGHTALYWYRQSLGQGLEFLIYFQGNSAPDKSGLPSDRFSAERTGGSVSTLTIQRTQQEDSAVYLCASSLTSGVGETQYFGPGTRLLVL.

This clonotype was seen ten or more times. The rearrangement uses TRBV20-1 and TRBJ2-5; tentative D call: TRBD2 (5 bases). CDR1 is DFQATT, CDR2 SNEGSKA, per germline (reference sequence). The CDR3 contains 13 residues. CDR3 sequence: CSGNRGSPETQYF. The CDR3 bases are TGCAGCGGCAATCGCGGGTCTCCGGAGACCCAGTACTTC.

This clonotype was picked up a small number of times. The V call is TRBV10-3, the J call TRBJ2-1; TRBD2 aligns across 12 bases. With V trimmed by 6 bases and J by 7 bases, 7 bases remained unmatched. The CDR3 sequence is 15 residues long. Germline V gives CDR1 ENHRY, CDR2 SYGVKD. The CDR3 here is CAIRPTSGGQNEQFF. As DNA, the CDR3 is TGTGCCATCAGGCCGACTAGCGGGGGCCAAAATGAGCAGTTCTTC.

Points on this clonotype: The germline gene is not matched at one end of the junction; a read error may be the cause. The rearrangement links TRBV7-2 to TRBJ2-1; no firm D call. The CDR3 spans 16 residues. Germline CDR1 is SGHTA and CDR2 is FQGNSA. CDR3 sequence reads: CASSPRDGSSYNGQFF. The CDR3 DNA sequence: TGTGCCAGCAGCCCTCGCGACGGTAGCTCCTACAATGGGCAGTTCTTC.

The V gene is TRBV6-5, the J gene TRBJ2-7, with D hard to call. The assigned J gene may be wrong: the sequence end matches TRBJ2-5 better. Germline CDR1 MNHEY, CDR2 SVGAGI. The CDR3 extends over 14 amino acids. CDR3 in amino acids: CASSYAGLLETQYF. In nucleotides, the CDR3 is TGTGCCAGCAGTTACGCCGGTCTTTTGGAGACCCAGTACTTC.

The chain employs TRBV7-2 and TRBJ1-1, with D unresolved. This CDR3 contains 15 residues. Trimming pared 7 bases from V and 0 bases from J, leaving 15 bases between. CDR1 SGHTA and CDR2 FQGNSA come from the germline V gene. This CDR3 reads CASTPLPLMNTEAFF. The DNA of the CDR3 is TGTGCCAGCACCCCTTTGCCACTCATGAACACTGAAGCTTTCTTT.

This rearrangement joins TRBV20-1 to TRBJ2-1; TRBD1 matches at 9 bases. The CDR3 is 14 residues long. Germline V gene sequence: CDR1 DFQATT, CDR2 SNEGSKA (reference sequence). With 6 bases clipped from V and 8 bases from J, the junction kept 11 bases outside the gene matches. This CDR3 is CSAKTGQGNYEQFF. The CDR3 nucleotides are TGCAGTGCAAAGACGGGACAGGGTAACTATGAGCAGTTCTTC.

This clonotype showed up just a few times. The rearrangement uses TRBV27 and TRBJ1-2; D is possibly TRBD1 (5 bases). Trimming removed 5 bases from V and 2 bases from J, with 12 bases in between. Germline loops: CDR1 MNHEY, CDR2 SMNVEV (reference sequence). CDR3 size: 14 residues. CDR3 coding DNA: TGTGCCAGCAGTCCACTGGGGGACAACTATGGCTACACCTTC. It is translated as CASSPLGDNYGYTF.

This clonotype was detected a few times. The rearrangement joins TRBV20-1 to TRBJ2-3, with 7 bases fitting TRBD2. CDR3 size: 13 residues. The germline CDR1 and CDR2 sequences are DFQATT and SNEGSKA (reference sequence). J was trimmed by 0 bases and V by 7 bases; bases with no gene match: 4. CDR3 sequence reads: CSGGTTSTDTQYF. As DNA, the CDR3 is TGCAGTGGCGGGACTACCAGCACAGATACGCAGTATTTT.